The clone carrying this TCR beta chain was seen more than once but under ten times. The target antigen is unknown. This entry comes from a study of blood T cells in healthy people across ages. Study results and caveats: Naive CD4+ cell counts and diversity both ran higher in long-lived than in aged donors.

Primed by a sample-barcoded 5' primer and a J-beta primer mix, a second PCR proceeded for about 7 to 12 cycles. From the 5' RACE reads, TCRdb called clonotypes with MiXCR, one entry per CDR3 protein. This table holds 750,000 to 950,000 distinct CDR3 sequences, 50% to 65% found once. This receptor was identified in a man older than 75 in good health. The sequenced material came from blood.

The CDR3 coding sequence is TGTGCCAGCAGCGTTAGCGGGAGGTACGGGGCCAACGTCCTGACTTTC. Its translation: CASSVSGRYGANVLTF. The V gene is TRBV9, the J gene TRBJ2-6, with 10 positions matching TRBD2. J lost 4 bases, V lost 2 bases, and 3 bases had no gene match. Per germline, CDR1 SGDLS and CDR2 YYNGEE. The CDR3 consists of 16 residues.